What follows describes a single T cell receptor beta chain. Its target is unknown. The assay was immunoSEQ multiplex PCR, and TCRdb's table has in-frame clones only and misses some. The sample contains hundreds of thousands of clones, about two thirds of which appear only once. The CDR3 length is 14 residues. Per germline, CDR1 GTSNPN and CDR2 SVGIG (reference sequence). V shed 1 base, J shed 5 bases, and the junction held 4 bases outside the gene matches. This entry belongs to a study of shared clonotypes between healthy human individuals. Study-wide background: A couple of women and a few men aged 18 to 49 served as donors. CD4 naive and CD4 memory each took three plates per donor, while CD8 naive took two and CD8 memory one. Study-wide results and caveats: In a handful of donors, around 5.5% of naive CD4 clonotypes appeared in common.

Every contributor of samples was a Caucasian grown-up residing in Nashville, Tennessee. Sequenced: memory CD4+ T cells sorted from blood. Regarding subset: CD45RA-negative fraction. This TCR derives from a woman between 25 and 40 years old in good health. The V and J genes are TRBV30 and TRBJ1-4; 7 bases agree with TRBD1. The DNA of the CDR3 is TGTGCCTGGAGTGAGGGACAGATGAATGAAAAACTGTTTTTT. Translation gives CAWSEGQMNEKLFF.